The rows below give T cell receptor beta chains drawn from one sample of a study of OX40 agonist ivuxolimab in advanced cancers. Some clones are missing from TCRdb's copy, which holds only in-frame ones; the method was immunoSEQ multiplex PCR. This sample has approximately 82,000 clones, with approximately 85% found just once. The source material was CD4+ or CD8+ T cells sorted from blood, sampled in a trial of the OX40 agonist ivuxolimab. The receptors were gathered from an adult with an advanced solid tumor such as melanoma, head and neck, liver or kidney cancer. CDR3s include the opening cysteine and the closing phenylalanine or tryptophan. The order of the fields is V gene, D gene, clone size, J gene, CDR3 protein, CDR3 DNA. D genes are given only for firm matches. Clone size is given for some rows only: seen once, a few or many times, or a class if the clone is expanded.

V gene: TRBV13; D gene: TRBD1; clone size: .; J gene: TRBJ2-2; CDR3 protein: CASSKTGVVAGELFF; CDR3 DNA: TGTGCCAGCAGCAAGACAGGGGTAGTCGCCGGGGAGCTGTTTTTT
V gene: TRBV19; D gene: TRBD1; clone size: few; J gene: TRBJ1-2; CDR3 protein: CASSFRSGGYGYTF; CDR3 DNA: TGTGCCAGTAGTTTTCGGTCAGGGGGCTATGGCTACACCTTC
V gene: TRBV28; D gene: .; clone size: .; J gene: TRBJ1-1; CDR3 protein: CASPPRGALTEAFF; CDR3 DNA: TGTGCCAGCCCACCCCGGGGGGCGCTCACTGAAGCTTTCTTT
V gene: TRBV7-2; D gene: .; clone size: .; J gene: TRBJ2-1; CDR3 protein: CASRSGSYNEQFF; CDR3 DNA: TGTGCCAGCAGGTCCGGGAGCTACAATGAGCAGTTCTTC
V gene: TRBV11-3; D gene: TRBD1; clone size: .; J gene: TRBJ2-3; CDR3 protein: CASSAGTGGTDTQYF; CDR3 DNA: TGTGCCAGCAGCGCGGGGACAGGGGGCACAGATACGCAGTATTTT
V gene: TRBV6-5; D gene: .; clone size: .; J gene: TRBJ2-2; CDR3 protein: CASSYSTTNTGELFF; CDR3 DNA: TGTGCCAGCAGTTACTCCACAACAAACACCGGGGAGCTGTTTTTT
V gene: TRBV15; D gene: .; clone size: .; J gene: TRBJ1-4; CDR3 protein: CATSRGATNEKLFF; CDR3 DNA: TGTGCCACCAGCAGGGGCGCAACTAATGAAAAACTGTTTTTT
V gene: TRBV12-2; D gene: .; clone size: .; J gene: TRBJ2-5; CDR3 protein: CASRLDPSCGTQYF; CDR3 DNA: TGTGCAAGTCGCTTAGATCCTAGCTGCGGGACCCAGTACTTC
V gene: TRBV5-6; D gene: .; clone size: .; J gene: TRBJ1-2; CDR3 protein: CASSLDYRESGGYTF; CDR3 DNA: TGTGCCAGCAGCTTAGACTACAGGGAATCCGGTGGCTACACCTTC
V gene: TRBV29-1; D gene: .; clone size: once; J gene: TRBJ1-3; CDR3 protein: CSATEGNIGNTIYF; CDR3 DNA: TGCAGCGCCACCGAGGGCAACATTGGAAACACCATATATTTT
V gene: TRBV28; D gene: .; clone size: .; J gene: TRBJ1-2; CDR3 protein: CASRMTASYGYTF; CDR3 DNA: TGTGCCAGCAGAATGACAGCTAGTTATGGCTACACCTTC
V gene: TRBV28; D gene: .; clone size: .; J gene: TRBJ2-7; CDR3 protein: CASSGPRRGEQYF; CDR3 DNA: TGTGCCAGCAGTGGGCCAAGGCGGGGCGAGCAGTACTTC
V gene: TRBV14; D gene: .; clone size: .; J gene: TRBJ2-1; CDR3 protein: CASSSPANEQFF; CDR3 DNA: TGTGCCAGCAGCTCTCCGGCGAATGAGCAGTTCTTC
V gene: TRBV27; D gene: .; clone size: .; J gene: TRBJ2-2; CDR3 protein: CASRSSGGWNTGELFF; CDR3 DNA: TGTGCCAGCAGGAGCTCGGGTGGTTGGAACACCGGGGAGCTGTTTTTT
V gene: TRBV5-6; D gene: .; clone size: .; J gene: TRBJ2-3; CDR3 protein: CASSLYTADTQYF; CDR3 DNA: TGTGCCAGCAGCTTGTATACGGCTGATACGCAGTATTTT
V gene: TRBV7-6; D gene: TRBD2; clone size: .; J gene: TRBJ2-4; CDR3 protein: CASSLAGGGNIQYF; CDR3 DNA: TGTGCCAGCAGCTTAGCCGGCGGGGGGAACATTCAGTACTTC
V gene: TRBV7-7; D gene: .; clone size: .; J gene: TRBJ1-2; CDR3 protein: CASSFQDLYGYTF; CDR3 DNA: TGTGCCAGCAGCTTTCAGGATCTATATGGCTACACCTTC
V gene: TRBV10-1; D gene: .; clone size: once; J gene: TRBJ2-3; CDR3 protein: CASSPSSLRSRGGADTQYF; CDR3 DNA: TGCGCCAGCAGCCCCTCCAGTCTTCGGAGTAGAGGTGGAGCAGATACGCAGTATTTT
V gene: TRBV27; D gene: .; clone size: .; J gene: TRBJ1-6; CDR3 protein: CASSLRQGNSPLHF; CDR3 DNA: TGTGCCAGCAGTTTAAGGCAGGGGAATTCACCCCTCCACTTT
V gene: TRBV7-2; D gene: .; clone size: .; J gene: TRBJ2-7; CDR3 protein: CASSLGLMRSEQYF; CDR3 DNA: TGTGCCAGCAGCTTAGGGTTGATGCGGAGTGAGCAGTACTTC